These T cell receptor beta chains were read from a single sample in a study of blood T cell repertoires in COVID-19. Sequenced by immunoSEQ multiplex PCR; TCRdb stores in-frame clones only, minus some. The sample holds over 120,000 clones, 80% to 90% seen once. The material sequenced was peripheral blood. All receptors derive from a man between 60 and 75 years old with active or convalescent COVID-19. The CDR3 runs from the conserved cysteine through the conserved F or W. Fields, in order: CDR3 DNA, CDR3 protein, D gene, CDR3 length, V gene, J gene, clone size. D genes are given only for firm matches. Where a row states a size, it is once, few, many or the class of an expanded clone; other rows omit it.

CDR3 DNA: TGTGCCAGCAGTAAACTAGCGGGAGCTTCGGAGACCCAGTACTTC
CDR3 protein: CASSKLAGASETQYF
D gene: TRBD2
CDR3 length: 15
V gene: TRBV6-5
J gene: TRBJ2-5
clone size: -

CDR3 DNA: TGTGCCAGCAGTTACGAGGCAGGGGGAAAGGGCACTGAAGCTTTCTTT
CDR3 protein: CASSYEAGGKGTEAFF
D gene: TRBD1
CDR3 length: 16
V gene: TRBV6-5
J gene: TRBJ1-1
clone size: few

CDR3 DNA: TGTGCCAGCAGTTACTCGTATCAGGGGTCGAACACTGAAGCTTTCTTT
CDR3 protein: CASSYSYQGSNTEAFF
D gene: -
CDR3 length: 16
V gene: TRBV6-2/TRBV6-3
J gene: TRBJ1-1
clone size: -

CDR3 DNA: TGCGCCAGCCGTCTCTCGTCCGGAAACACCATATATTTT
CDR3 protein: CASRLSSGNTIYF
D gene: -
CDR3 length: 13
V gene: TRBV10-1
J gene: TRBJ1-3
clone size: few

CDR3 DNA: TGTGCCAGCAGCATGACAGATTACTCTGGGGCCAACGTCCTGACTTTC
CDR3 protein: CASSMTDYSGANVLTF
D gene: -
CDR3 length: 16
V gene: TRBV11-2
J gene: TRBJ2-6
clone size: -

CDR3 DNA: TGTGCCTGGAGCCGGGTGATCCTATCTGGAAACACCATATATTTT
CDR3 protein: CAWSRVILSGNTIYF
D gene: -
CDR3 length: 15
V gene: TRBV30
J gene: TRBJ1-3
clone size: -

CDR3 DNA: TGTGCCAGCAGCTTAGGGAACAGGGGGCCCTACAATGAGCAGTTCTTC
CDR3 protein: CASSLGNRGPYNEQFF
D gene: TRBD1
CDR3 length: 16
V gene: TRBV7-9
J gene: TRBJ2-1
clone size: few

CDR3 DNA: TGTGCCAGCGAATTGGGACTAGCGGGAGAGGATGAGCAGTTCTTC
CDR3 protein: CASELGLAGEDEQFF
D gene: TRBD2
CDR3 length: 15
V gene: TRBV9
J gene: TRBJ2-1
clone size: -

CDR3 DNA: TGTGCCAGCAGCTTAACACAGAGCTATGGCTACACCTTC
CDR3 protein: CASSLTQSYGYTF
D gene: -
CDR3 length: 13
V gene: TRBV13
J gene: TRBJ1-2
clone size: -

CDR3 DNA: TGTGCCAGCAGCTTGGTTATCCAGGGACGCGGGGTCGAGACCCAGTACTTC
CDR3 protein: CASSLVIQGRGVETQYF
D gene: -
CDR3 length: 17
V gene: TRBV5-8
J gene: TRBJ2-5
clone size: -

CDR3 DNA: TGCAGTGCTAGTCGTCTTTATTCTGGGCTTGATCAGCCCCAGCATTTT
CDR3 protein: CSASRLYSGLDQPQHF
D gene: -
CDR3 length: 16
V gene: TRBV20-1
J gene: TRBJ1-5
clone size: once

CDR3 DNA: TGCAGCACTAGGAAGCAAGAGACCCAGTACTTC
CDR3 protein: CSTRKQETQYF
D gene: -
CDR3 length: 11
V gene: TRBV20-1
J gene: TRBJ2-5
clone size: -

CDR3 DNA: TGTGCCAGCAGTGTTCAGACGAACACCGGGGAGCTGTTTTTT
CDR3 protein: CASSVQTNTGELFF
D gene: -
CDR3 length: 14
V gene: TRBV25-1
J gene: TRBJ2-2
clone size: -

CDR3 DNA: TGTGCCATCAGTGACCCGACAGCGAACACTGAAGCTTTCTTT
CDR3 protein: CAISDPTANTEAFF
D gene: -
CDR3 length: 14
V gene: TRBV10-3
J gene: TRBJ1-1
clone size: -

CDR3 DNA: TGTGCCAGCAGCCAGGGGACAGACTATGGCTACACCTTC
CDR3 protein: CASSQGTDYGYTF
D gene: TRBD1
CDR3 length: 13
V gene: TRBV14
J gene: TRBJ1-2
clone size: -

CDR3 DNA: TGCAGCCCAGAAGGGGCGGACTATAATTCACCCCTCCACTTT
CDR3 protein: CSPEGADYNSPLHF
D gene: -
CDR3 length: 14
V gene: TRBV29-1
J gene: TRBJ1-6
clone size: -

CDR3 DNA: TGTGCCTGGAGTGTACGGGGTGTGAGCTCTGGAAACACCATATATTTT
CDR3 protein: CAWSVRGVSSGNTIYF
D gene: -
CDR3 length: 16
V gene: TRBV30
J gene: TRBJ1-3
clone size: -

CDR3 DNA: TGTGCCAGCTCACCGACCCGGACAGGGAGTGAAGCTTTCTTT
CDR3 protein: CASSPTRTGSEAFF
D gene: TRBD1
CDR3 length: 14
V gene: TRBV18
J gene: TRBJ1-1
clone size: -

CDR3 DNA: TGTGCCAGCAGTGAAGCGGAGGGACTAGCGGGGGGTTGGGACACCGGGGAGCTGTTTTTT
CDR3 protein: CASSEAEGLAGGWDTGELFF
D gene: TRBD2
CDR3 length: 20
V gene: TRBV2
J gene: TRBJ2-2
clone size: -

CDR3 DNA: TGTGCCAGCAGTTATCGGCGGGGGCTTAGGGATGAGCAGTTCTTC
CDR3 protein: CASSYRRGLRDEQFF
D gene: -
CDR3 length: 15
V gene: TRBV6-7
J gene: TRBJ2-1
clone size: -

CDR3 DNA: TGTGCCAGCAGTTTAAATTTCCCCGGCGGGCAGCCCCAGCATTTT
CDR3 protein: CASSLNFPGGQPQHF
D gene: -
CDR3 length: 15
V gene: TRBV27
J gene: TRBJ1-5
clone size: -

CDR3 DNA: TGTGCCAGCAGCTCACCGGGGACAATAGTCTTTTTGAACACTGAAGCTTTCTTT
CDR3 protein: CASSSPGTIVFLNTEAFF
D gene: -
CDR3 length: 18
V gene: TRBV3-1/TRBV3-2
J gene: TRBJ1-1
clone size: -

CDR3 DNA: TGTGCCAGCAGCTACCGACAGGGGAATAATTCACCCCTCCACTTT
CDR3 protein: CASSYRQGNNSPLHF
D gene: TRBD1
CDR3 length: 15
V gene: TRBV11-3
J gene: TRBJ1-6
clone size: -

CDR3 DNA: TGTGCCAGCAGCTCGTGGACTAGCGGGCGACCCTACGAGCAGTACTTC
CDR3 protein: CASSSWTSGRPYEQYF
D gene: TRBD2
CDR3 length: 16
V gene: TRBV5-6
J gene: TRBJ2-7
clone size: -

CDR3 DNA: TGTGCTAGTGGTCTCCTAGCGGGAGGGGATGTCGGGCAGTTCTTC
CDR3 protein: CASGLLAGGDVGQFF
D gene: TRBD2
CDR3 length: 15
V gene: TRBV12-5
J gene: TRBJ2-1
clone size: -

CDR3 DNA: TGTGCCACCAGTGATTTATCAGGGGGAGGCACCGGGGAGCTGTTTTTT
CDR3 protein: CATSDLSGGGTGELFF
D gene: -
CDR3 length: 16
V gene: TRBV24-1
J gene: TRBJ2-2
clone size: -

CDR3 DNA: TGTGCCAGTAGTATAGATCGAGGACAGACTACGCAGTATTTT
CDR3 protein: CASSIDRGQTTQYF
D gene: -
CDR3 length: 14
V gene: TRBV19
J gene: TRBJ2-3
clone size: few

CDR3 DNA: TGTGCCAGCAGGGAGACCACAAGAGAAGCTTTCTTT
CDR3 protein: CASRETTREAFF
D gene: -
CDR3 length: 12
V gene: TRBV6-5
J gene: TRBJ1-1
clone size: -

CDR3 DNA: TGTGCCAGCAGCTTTGGACTAGCGGGTTCGCCCTCCTACAATGAGCAGTTCTTC
CDR3 protein: CASSFGLAGSPSYNEQFF
D gene: TRBD2
CDR3 length: 18
V gene: TRBV11-3
J gene: TRBJ2-1
clone size: -

CDR3 DNA: TGTGCCAGCACAAACGGGAGTCGCCCCACATATACGCAGTATTTT
CDR3 protein: CASTNGSRPTYTQYF
D gene: -
CDR3 length: 15
V gene: TRBV27
J gene: TRBJ2-3
clone size: -

CDR3 DNA: TGTGCCAGCTCACCTGGGACAGTCAACGATGAAGCTTTCTTT
CDR3 protein: CASSPGTVNDEAFF
D gene: TRBD1
CDR3 length: 14
V gene: TRBV18
J gene: TRBJ1-1
clone size: -

CDR3 DNA: TGTGCCAGCAGCTTCAATGCAGATACGCAGTATTTT
CDR3 protein: CASSFNADTQYF
D gene: -
CDR3 length: 12
V gene: TRBV5-6
J gene: TRBJ2-3
clone size: -

CDR3 DNA: TGTGCCAGCAGTTTAGGGGCACCCCATGGCTACACCTTC
CDR3 protein: CASSLGAPHGYTF
D gene: -
CDR3 length: 13
V gene: TRBV12-3/TRBV12-4
J gene: TRBJ1-2
clone size: -

CDR3 DNA: TGTGCCAGCAGTGATTGGGACAGGGGTGGTGAGGAAGCTTTCTTT
CDR3 protein: CASSDWDRGGEEAFF
D gene: TRBD1
CDR3 length: 15
V gene: TRBV2
J gene: TRBJ1-1
clone size: many

CDR3 DNA: TGTGCCAGCAGCTTAAGGGGTATGGGTAGCGGGAGGCTGAGTGAGCAGTTCTTC
CDR3 protein: CASSLRGMGSGRLSEQFF
D gene: TRBD2
CDR3 length: 18
V gene: TRBV7-2
J gene: TRBJ2-1
clone size: -

CDR3 DNA: TGCGCCAGCAGGAAGACAGGAGATAACACTGAAGCTTTCTTT
CDR3 protein: CASRKTGDNTEAFF
D gene: -
CDR3 length: 14
V gene: TRBV5-1
J gene: TRBJ1-1
clone size: -

CDR3 DNA: TGTGCCATCAGATTGAGCTCTGGAAACACCATATATTTT
CDR3 protein: CAIRLSSGNTIYF
D gene: -
CDR3 length: 13
V gene: TRBV10-3
J gene: TRBJ1-3
clone size: -

CDR3 DNA: TGTGCCAGCAGCCCCCCCGGGCTAGCGGGAGGTTCCGGGGAGCTGTTTTTT
CDR3 protein: CASSPPGLAGGSGELFF
D gene: TRBD2
CDR3 length: 17
V gene: TRBV7-2
J gene: TRBJ2-2
clone size: -

CDR3 DNA: TGTGCCAGCAGCTCTACAGGGGGCGCATCCACTGAAGCTTTCTTT
CDR3 protein: CASSSTGGASTEAFF
D gene: TRBD1
CDR3 length: 15
V gene: TRBV6-5
J gene: TRBJ1-1
clone size: -

CDR3 DNA: TGTGCCAGCAGCTTATTAACAGGGTCCTATACGCAGTATTTT
CDR3 protein: CASSLLTGSYTQYF
D gene: -
CDR3 length: 14
V gene: TRBV11-2
J gene: TRBJ2-3
clone size: few

CDR3 DNA: TGCGCCAGCAGCCGCGACAGGACAGGAGGCTCTGGAAACACCATATATTTT
CDR3 protein: CASSRDRTGGSGNTIYF
D gene: TRBD1
CDR3 length: 17
V gene: TRBV5-1
J gene: TRBJ1-3
clone size: -

CDR3 DNA: TGTGCCACCAGCAGATTTTTTTTAGCGGGACCTACCGTTAGCACAGATACGCAGTATTTT
CDR3 protein: CATSRFFLAGPTVSTDTQYF
D gene: TRBD2
CDR3 length: 20
V gene: TRBV15
J gene: TRBJ2-3
clone size: -

CDR3 DNA: TGCAGTGCTTACGGAGGCACTGAAGCTTTCTTT
CDR3 protein: CSAYGGTEAFF
D gene: -
CDR3 length: 11
V gene: TRBV20-1
J gene: TRBJ1-1
clone size: -

CDR3 DNA: TGTGCCAGCAGGGCAAACAGGGGGACTGAAAAACTGTTTTTT
CDR3 protein: CASRANRGTEKLFF
D gene: TRBD1
CDR3 length: 14
V gene: TRBV7-2
J gene: TRBJ1-4
clone size: -

CDR3 DNA: TGTGCCAGTAGTATAGGACAGGGTAAATACAATGAGCAGTTCTTC
CDR3 protein: CASSIGQGKYNEQFF
D gene: TRBD1
CDR3 length: 15
V gene: TRBV19
J gene: TRBJ2-1
clone size: -

CDR3 DNA: TGTGCCAGCAGTGAATACAGTCTCACTGAAGCTTTCTTT
CDR3 protein: CASSEYSLTEAFF
D gene: -
CDR3 length: 13
V gene: TRBV2
J gene: TRBJ1-1
clone size: -

CDR3 DNA: TGTGCCAGTAGTCAGGGGGAAAGAAACACCATATATTTT
CDR3 protein: CASSQGERNTIYF
D gene: TRBD1
CDR3 length: 13
V gene: TRBV19
J gene: TRBJ1-3
clone size: -

CDR3 DNA: TGTGCCAGCAGCCCGCGACGCGGGATCCAAGAGACCCAGTACTTC
CDR3 protein: CASSPRRGIQETQYF
D gene: -
CDR3 length: 15
V gene: TRBV5-6
J gene: TRBJ2-5
clone size: once

CDR3 DNA: TGTGCCAGTAGTAATAGCGGGAGGGGCCCTAGCACAGATACGCAGTATTTT
CDR3 protein: CASSNSGRGPSTDTQYF
D gene: TRBD2
CDR3 length: 17
V gene: TRBV19
J gene: TRBJ2-3
clone size: -

CDR3 DNA: TGTGCCAGCAGCCTACAGAGCAATCAGCCCCAGCATTTT
CDR3 protein: CASSLQSNQPQHF
D gene: -
CDR3 length: 13
V gene: TRBV12-3/TRBV12-4
J gene: TRBJ1-5
clone size: -

CDR3 DNA: TGTGCCAGCAGCTCCCCAAACACTGAAGCTTTCTTT
CDR3 protein: CASSSPNTEAFF
D gene: -
CDR3 length: 12
V gene: TRBV5-6
J gene: TRBJ1-1
clone size: -

CDR3 DNA: TGTGCCTGGCGAACCGGTCTGGCGGCAAGCTCCTACAATGAGCAGTTCTTC
CDR3 protein: CAWRTGLAASSYNEQFF
D gene: -
CDR3 length: 17
V gene: TRBV30
J gene: TRBJ2-1
clone size: -

CDR3 DNA: TGTGCCAGCAGCTTTGGGCAGATGATAACTAATGAAAAACTGTTTTTT
CDR3 protein: CASSFGQMITNEKLFF
D gene: -
CDR3 length: 16
V gene: TRBV5-8
J gene: TRBJ1-4
clone size: -

CDR3 DNA: TGTGCTAGTGGTGCGGTATCCAGAGGATTAGGGACAGGGAGACTGTTTTTT
CDR3 protein: CASGAVSRGLGTGRLFF
D gene: TRBD1
CDR3 length: 17
V gene: TRBV12-5
J gene: TRBJ1-4
clone size: -

CDR3 DNA: TGTGCCTGGAAGCGGGGAAGTGCAACTAATGAAAAACTGTTTTTT
CDR3 protein: CAWKRGSATNEKLFF
D gene: -
CDR3 length: 15
V gene: TRBV30
J gene: TRBJ1-4
clone size: -

CDR3 DNA: TGTGCCAGCAGTCCCCGACTAGCGGGGGGGTGGGAGACCCAGTACTTC
CDR3 protein: CASSPRLAGGWETQYF
D gene: TRBD2
CDR3 length: 16
V gene: TRBV6-2/TRBV6-3
J gene: TRBJ2-5
clone size: once

CDR3 DNA: TGTGCCATCAGTGAAGAAGGGGCGGGCAATCAGCCCCAGCATTTT
CDR3 protein: CAISEEGAGNQPQHF
D gene: -
CDR3 length: 15
V gene: TRBV10-3
J gene: TRBJ1-5
clone size: -

CDR3 DNA: TGTGCCAGCAGCTGGAGGAAAAACACCGGGGAGCTGTTTTTT
CDR3 protein: CASSWRKNTGELFF
D gene: -
CDR3 length: 14
V gene: TRBV6-2/TRBV6-3
J gene: TRBJ2-2
clone size: -

CDR3 DNA: TGTGCCAGCTCACCACCAGATAGTAATCAGCCCCAGCATTTT
CDR3 protein: CASSPPDSNQPQHF
D gene: -
CDR3 length: 14
V gene: TRBV18
J gene: TRBJ1-5
clone size: -

CDR3 DNA: TGCGCCAGCAGTGCCCGGGTAGGTGGCTACACCTTC
CDR3 protein: CASSARVGGYTF
D gene: -
CDR3 length: 12
V gene: TRBV10-2
J gene: TRBJ1-2
clone size: -